This T cell receptor beta chain was sequenced for a study of T cells in Graves' hyperthyroidism and ophthalmopathy (dated by TCRdb to the late 2010s). With respect to the entire study: Peripheral blood was sampled at the time of initial diagnosis, prior to any treatment. In several Graves' hyperthyroidism patients, the study also compared T-cell repertoires from thyroid tissue with T-cell repertoires from blood. After blood sampling, hyperthyroidism patients were treated with methimazole at a starting dose of 30 mg daily, and ophthalmopathy patients were treated with high-dose intravenous methylprednisolone. To identify distinguishing TCR V-J signatures, a discovery cohort of about a hundred patients was used, comprising 40 to 45 with Graves' ophthalmopathy and some 60 with stable Graves' hyperthyroidism. For training and testing, the 100 or so patients in the discovery cohort were randomly divided in a 7:3 ratio. Prospective prediction of ophthalmopathy was tested in an independent validation cohort consisting of some 20 hyperthyroidism patients and over 15 patients who later progressed to ophthalmopathy. According to the paper, TCR Vbeta CDR3 sequencing was carried out on over 130 peripheral blood samples, which came from fewer than 50 ophthalmopathy, 70 to 80 hyperthyroidism and about 17 progressor patients. The investigation overall reported the following: Most expanded thyroid clonotypes (frequency above 0.001) were also detected in blood, a finding suggesting that blood repertoires may reflect thyroid immune responses. No statistical method was used to set the sample size in advance, and investigators knew the group allocation. Ophthalmopathy was separated from stable hyperthyroidism by a 13 V-J signature model, with about 88% sensitivity and roughly 81% specificity obtained in cross-validation and 80%/75% obtained in testing. In validation, progression to ophthalmopathy was predicted by the model with 70.59% sensitivity and 72% to 80% specificity, a median of about 6.8 months before onset.

CDR1 and CDR2, looked up from the germline V gene (reference sequence), are SEHNR and FQNEAQ. The CDR3, from cysteine to phenylalanine, totals 15 residues. The sequence is cut down to CDR3 DNA, 45 bases in frame from base 1. V and J lose 3 bases and 5 bases, and a span of 17 bases separates them. Notes on this clonotype: Its cognate antigen has yet to be identified. Base-call qualities are not available, and no considerably larger clone is one nucleotide away.

A patient counted as having stable Graves' hyperthyroidism if no progression to ophthalmopathy occurred over 18 months of follow-up. Hyperthyroidism patients were newly diagnosed, with disease duration under 2 months, and aged 18 to 65 years. Patients with uncontrolled infections, other autoimmune diseases, pregnancy or lactation were excluded. Diagnoses were based on clinical symptoms, serum thyroxine and TRAb, thyroid ultrasound and orbital computed tomography. PBMCs were separated from 8 to 10 ml of fresh peripheral blood using Ficoll-Paque density gradient centrifugation. Trizol reagent was used to extract total RNA, and RNA quality was then checked on an Agilent 2100 Bioanalyzer. Amplification of TCR beta CDR3 regions was carried out from RNA transcripts. For the first round of RT-PCR on the TCR CDR3, the HTBI primer set was used together with the Qiagen OneStep RT-PCR kit. A second multiplex PCR round built the libraries, followed by size selection and purification. Sequencing of the libraries was done on an Illumina HiSeq2000 using paired-end 100 bp reads. The authors' pipeline ran thus. SOAPnuke was used to process the raw data, removing reads that contained adapters or uncalled bases, had a mean Phred below 15, or lacked an exact match to the constant primer or identifier. High-quality paired reads were merged with COPE v1.2.5, and unique nucleotide sequences were defined as clonotypes. MiTCR v1.1 was used to align the clonotypes against IMGT TRBV, TRBD and TRBJ reference segments. Only V-J combinations with frequency above 0.0001, covering 99% to 99.2% of repertoires, were analysed. A TCS score was defined as the ratio between F50 (clonal expansion) and ExV (chaos), using BLOSUM62-based TCRdist between CDR3 peptides within each V-J. Welch's t-statistics and random forest reduced roughly 500 V-J features to roughly 13, which were used in a naive Bayes classifier (R e1071). TCRdb reran the public reads through fastp at Q25 and MiXCR, keeping productive beta chains. Entries that share a CDR3 protein sequence are merged under the most common genes and DNA. The authors' filters were not applied to this entry. This sample lists approximately 740,000 distinct CDR3 sequences; 13% to 15% were detected once. The top ten clones comprise 9.5% to 13% of the sample.

Sample: blood. This TCR was recovered from a woman between 18 and 30 years old with Graves' hyperthyroidism. The chain was built from TRBV7-9 and TRBJ2-7; the D region possibly corresponds to TRBD1 (6 bases align). The CDR3 corresponds to CASSFGDIDSDEQYF. Read as DNA, the sequence is TGTGCCAGCAGCTTTGGGGACATAGATTCGGACGAGCAGTACTTC.